These 27 T cell receptor beta chains originate from one sample sequenced in a study of shared clonotypes between healthy human individuals. The table came from immunoSEQ multiplex PCR; TCRdb's copy has only in-frame clones and leaves some out. The sample lists fewer than 3 million clones; roughly 92% were seen once. Sequencing used naive CD4+ T cells from PBMCs. Subset here: CD45RA+ positively selected. The receptors shown here come from a man aged 18 to 30 in good health. Some clones in this sample may be carry-over from other donors' samples.

This sequence joins TRBV14 and TRBJ2-1; D gene uncertain. Germline CDR1 is SGHDN and CDR2 is FVKESK. This CDR3 is built from 14 residues. V was cut by 1 base and J by 4 bases, with 8 bases left in between. CDR3 residues: CASSQVSPYNEQFF. CDR3 nucleotide sequence: TGTGCCAGCAGCCAAGTTTCTCCTTACAATGAGCAGTTCTTC.

The chain links TRBV4-3 to TRBJ2-7; D gene uncertain. This CDR3 region has 13 residues. Germline V gives CDR1 LGHNA, CDR2 YSLEER. Between the trimmed V and J ends, which lost 1 base and 5 bases, there was a span of 9 bases. The CDR3 loop is CASSQVTHDEQYF. In DNA, the CDR3 is TGCGCCAGCAGCCAAGTTACCCACGACGAGCAGTACTTC.

The CDR3 region has the DNA TGTGCCAGCAGTGAAGGGAGCTGGGGGGATGAGCAGTTCTTC. Its protein product is CASSEGSWGDEQFF. V and J are TRBV25-1 and TRBJ2-1; D may be TRBD2 (6 bases). This CDR3 contains 14 residues. Deletions cut 2 bases from V and 8 bases from J, with 13 bases between. Germline CDR1 reads MGHDK; CDR2 reads SYGVNS.

The V call is TRBV7-7, the J call TRBJ2-5, with D possibly TRBD2 on 5 matching bases. There are 14 residues in the CDR3. Trimming removed 5 bases from V and 7 bases from J, with 17 bases in between. Germline V gene lookup returns CDR1 SSHAT and CDR2 FNYEAQ (reference sequence). CDR3 sequence: CASSPVSTRGTQYF. The CDR3 DNA reads as TGTGCCAGCAGCCCCGTCTCGACACGGGGGACCCAGTACTTC.

Remarks on this clone: A junction boundary mismatches the germline segment, possibly from a read error. The chain joins TRBV18 to TRBJ2-5, with D hard to call. The V gene's germline CDR1 is KGHSH and CDR2 LQKENI. This CDR3 is built from 14 residues. The CDR3 reads CASSPQLSQETQYF. CDR3 DNA sequence: TGTGCCAGCTCCCCACAGCTCTCCCAAGAGACCCAGTACTTC.

The chain has TRBV28 and TRBJ2-3; perhaps D is TRBD1 or TRBD2 (5 bases each). Per germline, CDR1 MDHEN and CDR2 SYDVKM. V was shortened by 5 bases and J by 6 bases, with 18 bases between the two germline ends. The CDR3 has 15 residues. The CDR3 sequence is CASSPSSGPRDTQYF. For the CDR3, the DNA is TGTGCCAGCAGTCCAAGTTCGGGACCGCGGGATACGCAGTATTTT. Filled out from reference TRBV28 and TRBJ2-3, the complete variable domain reads DVKVTQSSRYLVKRTGEKVFLECVQDMDHENMFWYRQDPGLGLRLIYFSYDVKMKEKGDIPEGYSVSREKKERFSLILESASTNQTSMYLCASSPSSGPRDTQYFGPGTRLTVL.

The chain is built from TRBV7-3 and TRBJ2-7; possible D gene TRBD1, 5 bases. This CDR3 spans 14 amino acids. The germline V gene has CDR1 SGHTA and CDR2 FQGTGA. V shed 2 bases and J shed 3 bases, with 11 bases lying between them. CDR3 residues: CASSLGAGNYEQYF. The CDR3 coding sequence is TGTGCCAGCAGCTTAGGGGCAGGTAACTACGAGCAGTACTTC.

Comment on this clone: The sample holds other DNA sequences that translate to the same CDR3. CDR3 loop: CASSLRTGDTEAFF. CDR3 bases: TGCGCCAGCAGCCTCCGGACAGGGGACACTGAAGCTTTCTTT. V usage is TRBV5-1 and J usage is TRBJ1-1; 9 bases agree with TRBD1. J gave up 3 bases and V 4 bases, and 4 bases lay outside the gene matches. This CDR3 comprises 14 residues. Germline-derived CDR1 and CDR2 are SGHRS and YFSETQ. Together with reference TRBV5-1 and TRBJ1-1, the CDR3 gives the full variable domain: KAGVTQTPRYLIKTRGQQVTLSCSPISGHRSVSWYQQTPGQGLQFLFEYFSETQRNKGNFPGRFSGRQFSNSRSEMNVSTLELGDSALYLCASSLRTGDTEAFFGQGTRLTVV.

The rearrangement uses TRBV5-1 and TRBJ2-7; 10 bases agree with TRBD2. Germline-derived CDR1 and CDR2 are SGHRS and YFSETQ. The CDR3 totals 18 residues. The V gene end was trimmed by 0 bases and the J gene end by 0 bases; junction bases not matched to a gene: 9. CDR3 DNA sequence: TGCGCCAGCAGCTTGGCCATGTTAGCTAGCGGGAGCTCCTACGAGCAGTACTTC. Translated: CASSLAMLASGSSYEQYF.

The CDR3 spells CASSTNSAGRGWTDTQYF. The CDR3, as DNA: TGTGCCAGCAGCACCAATTCCGCGGGGAGGGGGTGGACAGATACGCAGTATTTT. J is TRBJ2-3 and V is TRBV11-2; D might be TRBD2 (7 bases). Trimming removed 5 bases from V and 3 bases from J, with 24 bases in between. The germline V gene has CDR1 SGHAT and CDR2 FQNNGV. The CDR3 sequence is 18 residues long.

The J gene is TRBJ2-3, the V gene TRBV21-1; TRBD2, the table's D call, lacks a check against the DNA. TRBV21-1 is a listed pseudogene. This CDR3 has 17 amino acids. The CDR3 reads CASNKTTGAPSTDTQYF. The CDR3 coding sequence is TGTGCCAGCAACAAAACCACGGGTGCCCCTAGCACAGATACGCAGTATTTT.

The chain joins TRBV9 to TRBJ2-2; no reliable D call. This CDR3 comprises 14 residues. From germline, CDR1 is SGDLS and CDR2 YYNGEE. V lost 5 bases to trimming and J lost 4 bases, with 12 bases between them. This CDR3 reads CASSALPSTGELFF. CDR3 sequence (DNA): TGTGCCAGCAGTGCATTGCCGAGCACCGGGGAGCTGTTTTTT.

The rearrangement uses TRBV28 and TRBJ2-7; D possibly corresponds to TRBD2 (7 bases). The CDR3 loop spans 17 amino acids. Germline V CDR1 and CDR2: MDHEN, SYDVKM. With 6 bases removed from V and 3 bases from J, the gap between germline ends came to 24 bases. The CDR3 loop reads CASSSQGWSGGIYEQYF. CDR3 coding DNA: TGTGCCAGCAGCTCCCAGGGGTGGTCGGGAGGCATCTACGAGCAGTACTTC.

A remark on this clone: Additional DNA sequences in this sample encode the identical CDR3. The V call is TRBV4-1, the J call TRBJ1-4; 7 bases are a match to TRBD1. Trimming cost V 0 bases and J 0 bases; bases outside gene matches: 4. CDR3 size: 17 residues. Germline values: CDR1 MGHRA, CDR2 YSYEKL. The CDR3 spells CASSQEGGRATNEKLFF. CDR3 nucleotides: TGCGCCAGCAGCCAAGAAGGGGGCCGTGCAACTAATGAAAAACTGTTTTTT.

V is TRBV18 and J is TRBJ1-2, with TRBD1 matching over 7 bases. The V and J ends lost 3 bases and 7 bases, in that order; junction bases with no gene match: 8. Germline V CDR1 and CDR2: KGHSH, LQKENI. The CDR3 spans 14 residues. DNA for the CDR3: TGTGCCAGCTCACCGACAGGGAATTTGTTTGGCTACACCTTC. It translates to CASSPTGNLFGYTF. The whole variable domain, filled in from reference TRBV18 and TRBJ1-2, reads NAGVMQNPRHLVRRRGQEARLRCSPMKGHSHVYWYRQLPEEGLKFMVYLQKENIIDESGMPKERFSAEFPKEGPSILRIQQVVRGDSAAYFCASSPTGNLFGYTFGSGTRLTVV.

The chain has TRBV10-3 and TRBJ1-5; D call uncertain. With 6 bases removed from V and 5 bases from J, the gap between germline ends came to 8 bases. Per the germline V gene, CDR1 is ENHRY and CDR2 is SYGVKD. This CDR3 has 12 residues. This CDR3 is CAISAVDQPQHF. As DNA, the CDR3 is TGTGCCATCAGCGCAGTCGATCAGCCCCAGCATTTT.

In its sample, this clone was seen once. This chain connects TRBV5-6 to TRBJ2-1; 7 nucleotides align to TRBD2. The V gene's germline CDR1 is SGHDT and CDR2 YYEEEE. This CDR3 has 15 amino acids. J lost 3 bases, V lost 0 bases, and 3 bases had no gene match. The DNA for the CDR3 is TGTGCCAGCAGCTTGGCTGGACTAGACTACAATGAGCAGTTCTTC. This gives the protein CASSLAGLDYNEQFF.

This clone was counted only a few times. The gene calls are TRBV7-2 and TRBJ1-1; D remains unclear. This CDR3 is 13 amino acids long. Trimming left V 2 bases short and J 5 bases short, with 9 bases between. Germline lookup yields CDR1 SGHTA and CDR2 FQGNSA. CDR3 amino acids: CASSLRSATEAFF. The CDR3 DNA sequence: TGTGCCAGCAGCTTACGGTCGGCGACTGAAGCTTTCTTT.

The chain links TRBV4-1 to TRBJ2-7; 7 bases align to TRBD1. The trim removed 5 bases at V and 7 bases at J, leaving 17 bases unmatched. Germline-derived CDR1 and CDR2 are MGHRA and YSYEKL. This CDR3 is built from 16 residues. The CDR3 sequence is CASSFHTGATEREQYF. DNA of the CDR3: TGCGCCAGCAGCTTCCACACAGGGGCCACCGAGCGTGAGCAGTACTTC.

V gene TRBV27 combines with J gene TRBJ2-3; D might be TRBD1 (6 bases). V lost 5 bases and J lost 4, with 13 bases in between. The CDR3 extends over 14 amino acids. Germline V gene lookup returns CDR1 MNHEY and CDR2 SMNVEV (reference sequence). Here the CDR3 DNA reads TGTGCCAGCAGTCCACGACAGGCCGCAGATACGCAGTATTTT. Translated: CASSPRQAADTQYF.

J is TRBJ1-1 and V is TRBV6-1; TRBD1 is a possible D gene (6 bases). Germline V gene data show CDR1 as MNHNS and CDR2 as SASEGT. This CDR3 region has 13 residues. Deletions cut 6 bases from V and 1 base from J, with 9 bases between. DNA of the CDR3: TGTGCCAGCAGGAAACAGGGGAACACTGAAGCTTTCTTT. It encodes CASRKQGNTEAFF.

The CDR3 reads CASSLEGQGSYGANVLTF. CDR3 nucleotide sequence: TGCGCCAGCAGCTTAGAGGGACAGGGCTCGTACGGGGCCAACGTCCTGACTTTC. V usage is TRBV5-1 and J usage is TRBJ2-6; 9 bases are a match to TRBD1. The V segment lost 2 bases and the J segment 4 bases; nucleotides outside the gene matches: 10. CDR3 length: 18 residues. The germline V gene encodes CDR1 SGHRS and CDR2 YFSETQ. The variable domain in full, with the rest retrieved from reference TRBV5-1 and TRBJ2-6, is KAGVTQTPRYLIKTRGQQVTLSCSPISGHRSVSWYQQTPGQGLQFLFEYFSETQRNKGNFPGRFSGRQFSNSRSEMNVSTLELGDSALYLCASSLEGQGSYGANVLTFGAGSRLTVL.

The chain employs TRBV27 and TRBJ2-3, with a weak D call TRBD1 (7 bases). CDR3 length: 14 amino acids. With 6 bases removed from V and 6 bases from J, the gap between germline ends came to 16 bases. The germline V gene encodes CDR1 MNHEY and CDR2 SMNVEV (reference sequence). For the CDR3, the DNA is TGTGCCAGCAGCCTCGGAGGGGGCGACGATACGCAGTATTTT. It is translated as CASSLGGGDDTQYF.

The J gene is TRBJ2-7, the V gene TRBV2; D may be TRBD1 (7 bases). The CDR3 spans 15 residues. Trimming removed 6 bases from V and 2 bases from J, with 17 bases in between. Germline CDR1 and CDR2: SNHLY and FYNNEI. The CDR3 DNA follows: TGTGCCAGCAGCCAAGTGGGGGGACAGACCTACGAGCAGTACTTC. Amino acids: CASSQVGGQTYEQYF.

V usage is TRBV5-1 and J usage is TRBJ2-1, with D unresolved. The V end lost 4 bases, the J end lost 15 bases, and 20 bases lay between the germline ends. CDR1 SGHRS and CDR2 YFSETQ come from the germline V gene. CDR3 length: 13 amino acids. The CDR3 sequence is CASSATPGASPFF. The CDR3 DNA reads as TGCGCCAGCAGCGCGACCCCGGGCGCCTCCCCGTTCTTC. Using reference TRBV5-1 and TRBJ2-1 for the parts outside the CDR3, the full variable domain is KAGVTQTPRYLIKTRGQQVTLSCSPISGHRSVSWYQQTPGQGLQFLFEYFSETQRNKGNFPGRFSGRQFSNSRSEMNVSTLELGDSALYLCASSATPGASPFFGPGTRLTVL.

The chain combines TRBV7-9 with TRBJ2-3; 12 bases align to TRBD2. Germline V gene data show CDR1 as SEHNR and CDR2 as FQNEAQ (reference sequence). This CDR3 has 17 amino acids. The ends lost 5 bases at V and 4 bases at J; junction bases unmatched: 10. CDR3 in DNA: TGTGCCAGCAGCCCCGGACTAGCGGGGACTCGTGCAGATACGCAGTATTTT. Translating gives CASSPGLAGTRADTQYF.

V is TRBV5-1 and J is TRBJ2-3; the D is unclear. V lost 4 bases to trimming and J lost 3 bases, with 15 bases between them. CDR1 SGHRS and CDR2 YFSETQ come from the germline V gene. The CDR3 spans 15 residues. The CDR3 is CASSPELKRTDTQYF. The CDR3 DNA sequence: TGCGCCAGCAGCCCGGAACTGAAAAGGACAGATACGCAGTATTTT.